These 7 T cell receptor beta chains share one sample of origin, sequenced in a study of blood T cell repertoires in COVID-19. Measured with immunoSEQ multiplex PCR; TCRdb has only the in-frame clones, and not every one. The sample has some 270,000 clones, about 85% seen once. The sample consisted of peripheral blood. The receptors derive from a human donor with COVID-19, enrolled during active disease. The donor label of this sample is uncertain.

J is TRBJ2-7 and V is TRBV4-3, with TRBD1 matching over 8 bases. J lost 3 bases, V lost 3 bases, and 7 bases had no gene match. CDR3 length: 15 amino acids. Germline CDR1 and CDR2: LGHNA and YSLEER. CDR3 coding DNA: TGCGCCAGCAGCCAGGGGGACAGGCGAAACTACGAGCAGTACTTC. Its translation is CASSQGDRRNYEQYF.

J is TRBJ1-4 and V is TRBV7-2; D is perhaps TRBD1 (5 bases). The germline V gene encodes CDR1 SGHTA and CDR2 FQGNSA. Trimming removed 5 bases at V and 8 bases at J, with 24 bases between. The length of the CDR3 is 17 residues. This CDR3 is CASSQLFLGREREKLFF. The CDR3 DNA reads TGTGCCAGCAGCCAATTATTTTTGGGACGGGAGAGAGAAAAACTGTTTTTT.

V usage is TRBV3-1 (or the pseudogene TRBV3-2) and J usage is TRBJ2-7, with D uncertain. Deletions cut 0 bases from V and 4 bases from J, with 10 bases between. Germline loops: CDR1 LGHDT, CDR2 YNNKEL (reference sequence). This CDR3 comprises 14 residues. CDR3 amino acids: CASSQDFAQYEQYF. The CDR3 nucleotides read TGTGCCAGCAGCCAAGATTTTGCCCAGTACGAGCAGTACTTC.

V gene TRBV12-3 or TRBV12-4 combines with J gene TRBJ1-1; D is undetermined. V was cut by 7 bases and J by 3 bases, with 12 bases left in between. This CDR3 has 13 residues. The CDR3 sequence: CASKADRHTEAFF. The CDR3 coding sequence is TGTGCCAGCAAAGCGGACCGGCACACTGAAGCTTTCTTT.

The chain combines TRBV19 with TRBJ1-5; no clear D. The ends were cut back, 3 bases at V and 4 bases at J, with 4 bases in the middle. The CDR3 is made up of 12 amino acids. The germline V gene has CDR1 LNHDA and CDR2 SQIVND (reference sequence). The CDR3 loop reads CASSMRNQPQHF. As DNA, the CDR3 is TGTGCCAGTAGTATGAGAAATCAGCCCCAGCATTTT.

The V gene is TRBV27, the J gene TRBJ2-7; tentative D call: TRBD1 (6 bases). The CDR3 loop spans 15 amino acids. Germline CDR1 reads MNHEY; CDR2 reads SMNVEV (reference sequence). Trimming cost V 3 bases and J 5 bases, with 17 bases left between them. The CDR3 DNA sequence: TGTGCCAGCAGTTTGAGACAGGATGGGGCTGACGAGCAGTACTTC. As protein: CASSLRQDGADEQYF.

This clone was counted ten times or more. V gene TRBV10-1 combines with J gene TRBJ1-5; D might be TRBD1 (6 bases). The V and J ends lost 9 bases and 11 bases respectively, with 20 bases between them. The CDR3 is 13 amino acids. Germline CDR1 reads WNHNN; CDR2 reads SYGVQD (reference sequence). The CDR3 loop reads CARRSRGSMAQHF. In nucleotides, the CDR3 is TGCGCCAGACGATCCAGGGGCTCTATGGCCCAGCATTTT.